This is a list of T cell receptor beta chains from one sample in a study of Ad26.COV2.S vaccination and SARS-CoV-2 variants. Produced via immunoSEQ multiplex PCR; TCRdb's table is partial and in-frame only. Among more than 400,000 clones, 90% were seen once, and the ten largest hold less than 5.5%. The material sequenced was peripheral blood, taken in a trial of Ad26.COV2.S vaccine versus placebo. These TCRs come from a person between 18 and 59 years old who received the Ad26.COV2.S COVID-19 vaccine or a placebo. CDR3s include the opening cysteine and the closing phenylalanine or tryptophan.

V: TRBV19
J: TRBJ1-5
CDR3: CASSIGAGRTQPQHF

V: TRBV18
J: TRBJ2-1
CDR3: CASSPGPETMGNEQFF

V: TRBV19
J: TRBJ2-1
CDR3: CASSTGRSYNEQFF

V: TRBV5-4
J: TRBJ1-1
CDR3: CASSFSDRGTNTEAFF

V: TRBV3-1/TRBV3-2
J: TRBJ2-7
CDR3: CASSRINYEQYF

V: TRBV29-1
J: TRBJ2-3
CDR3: CSAWDTADTQYF

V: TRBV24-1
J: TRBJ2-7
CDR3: CATSDNYEQYF

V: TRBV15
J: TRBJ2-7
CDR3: CATSRDEERKLYF

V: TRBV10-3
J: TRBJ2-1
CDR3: CAISESLTSGSYNEQFF

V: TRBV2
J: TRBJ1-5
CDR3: CASGASNQPQHF

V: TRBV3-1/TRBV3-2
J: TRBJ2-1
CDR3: CASSPQLPGDYNEQFF

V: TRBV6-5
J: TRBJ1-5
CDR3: CASLKGQTNQPQHF

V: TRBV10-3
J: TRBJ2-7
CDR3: CAISNSGSPYEQYF

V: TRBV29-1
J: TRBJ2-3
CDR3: CSVRRTSTDTQYF

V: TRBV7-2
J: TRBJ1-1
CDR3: CASSFPDRTFEAFF

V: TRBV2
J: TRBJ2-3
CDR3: CASSEQGVGADTQYF

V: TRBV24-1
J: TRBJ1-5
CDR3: CATSDLIPPSSYSNQPQHF

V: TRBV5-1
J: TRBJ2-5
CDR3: CASSLVSGEETQYF

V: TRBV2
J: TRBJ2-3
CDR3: CASLRGSGTDTQYF

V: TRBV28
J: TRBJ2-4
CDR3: CASTVRGQAKNIQYF

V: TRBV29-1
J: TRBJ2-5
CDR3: CSVSIAETQYF

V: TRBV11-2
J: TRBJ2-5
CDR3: CASSSQGASTQETQYF

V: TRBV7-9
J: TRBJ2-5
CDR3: CASSPRDRGLQETQYF

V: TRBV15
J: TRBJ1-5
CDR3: CATSREFGDQHF

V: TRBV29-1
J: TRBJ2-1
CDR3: CSVGAINEQFF

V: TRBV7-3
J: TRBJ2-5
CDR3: CASSPGTSGTFQETQYF

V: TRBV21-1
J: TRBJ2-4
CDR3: CASSKAIQGPGVKNIQYF

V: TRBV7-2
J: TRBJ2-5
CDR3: CASSSTRAGETQYF

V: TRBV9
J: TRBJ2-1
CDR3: CASSKDLSSYNEQFF

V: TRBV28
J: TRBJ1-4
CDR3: CASDDRVNEKLFF

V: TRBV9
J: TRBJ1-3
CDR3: CASEDRGGNTIYF

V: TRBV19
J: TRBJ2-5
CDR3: CTSSSTGYQETQYF

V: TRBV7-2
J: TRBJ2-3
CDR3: CASSLRVGGVSDTQYF

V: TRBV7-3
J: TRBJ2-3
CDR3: CASSSTTGGADTQYF

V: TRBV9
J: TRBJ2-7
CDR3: CASSVGSRGLYEQYF

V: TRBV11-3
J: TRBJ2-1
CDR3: CASSRVPGNEQFF

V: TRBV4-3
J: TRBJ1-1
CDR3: CASSQEGFRTEAFF

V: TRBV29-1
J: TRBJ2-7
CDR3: CSVDIGQGALEQYF

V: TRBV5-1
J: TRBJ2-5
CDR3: CASSLRETQYF

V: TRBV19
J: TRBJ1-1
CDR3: CASKGRAPEAFF

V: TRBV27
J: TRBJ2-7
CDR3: CASSTMGGEQYF

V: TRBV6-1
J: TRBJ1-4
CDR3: CASSEASGGLTNEKLFF

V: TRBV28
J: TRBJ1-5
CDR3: CASSLNIGFMVPQHF

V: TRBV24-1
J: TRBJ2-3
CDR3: CATSDLGGPARTDTQYF

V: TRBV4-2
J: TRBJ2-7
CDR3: CASSRGGLPYEQYF

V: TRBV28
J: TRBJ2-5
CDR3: CASSVYMGLQQETQYF

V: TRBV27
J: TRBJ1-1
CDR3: CASSGLAGRAFF

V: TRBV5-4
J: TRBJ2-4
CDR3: CASSRTSGSFAKNIQYF

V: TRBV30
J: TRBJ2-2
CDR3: CAWSPKVLRNTGELFF

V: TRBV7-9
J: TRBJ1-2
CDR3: CASSLVRELGYGYTF

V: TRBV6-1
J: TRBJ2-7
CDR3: CASSEGPGTSYEQYF

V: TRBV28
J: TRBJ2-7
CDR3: CAITRGTRSYEQYF

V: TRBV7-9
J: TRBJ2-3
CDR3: CASSLGSGEYKDTQYF

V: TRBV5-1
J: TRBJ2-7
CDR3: CASSLNREYEQYF

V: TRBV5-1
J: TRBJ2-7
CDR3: CASSLGQGSYEQYF

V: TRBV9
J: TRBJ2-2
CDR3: CASSALAGSNTGELFF

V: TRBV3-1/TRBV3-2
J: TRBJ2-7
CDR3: CASSPEPGQVYEQYF

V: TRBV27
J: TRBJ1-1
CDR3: CASRHLTENTEAFF

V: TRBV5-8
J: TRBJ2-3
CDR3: CASSLFSSGDTQYF